This T cell receptor beta chain derives from a study of response to subunit inactivated influenza vaccine. V gave up 8 bases and J gave up 4 bases; unmatched junction bases: 16. The CDR3 contains 17 residues. Looked up from germline, CDR1 is KGHDR and CDR2 is SFDVKD. This clonotype was found a few times. Antigen: not known. Findings of the study overall: Authors suggested seasonal influenza vaccinations each recruit few new T cells.

TCRdb ran MiXCR on the RT-PCR reads and lists one entry per CDR3 protein. The data contain more than 500,000 distinct CDR3 sequences, over 9% of them seen just once; the ten biggest clones take up roughly 9.6%. These data also featured in a second study, about T cells expressing NK-cell markers. As that report states: UMIs were included in TCR beta cDNA generated by 5'RACE template switching. The authors derived TCR beta repertoires from sorted CD3+CD56+NKG2C+, CD3+CD56+NKG2C- and CD3+CD56-NKG2C+ T cells. As a fraction of CD8+ T cells, dominant NKG2C+ clonotypes reached roughly 1.0-7.5% in six donors. Whether expanded NKG2C+ T cell clones were HCMV-specific remained unclear.

The chain recombines TRBV24-1 with TRBJ2-5, with TRBD2 matching 9 bases. The sequences come from PBMCs from blood, collected on the day of vaccination. This receptor was obtained from a man aged 45-65 years who received an inactivated influenza vaccine. The CDR3 region has the DNA TGTGCCACCATGGGCCCCTGGCTAGCGGGGTATGGAGAGACCCAGTACTTC. Residues: CATMGPWLAGYGETQYF.